This entry features one TCR beta chain sequence. No cognate antigen has been identified for it. One base away there is no much larger clone; base qualities are not given. This specimen belongs to a study of T cell responses to AZD1222 COVID-19 vaccine (dated by TCRdb to about 2021). In terms of the full investigation: Because spike-specific TCR depth and breadth did not differ between the two schedules, AZD1222 recipients who got a second dose at roughly 4 weeks were pooled with those who got a second dose at roughly 12 weeks. TCR sequencing covered over 230 trial participants: 207 given two doses of AZD1222 and 26 given two doses of MenACWY control vaccine. Enrollment into the trials was organized by age into subgroups of 18-55, 56-69 and 70-plus years, and those subgroups contained approximately 160, 26 and 62 TCR-sequenced participants, respectively. Paper-wide results and their limitations: After two AZD1222 doses, spike-specific TCR breadth and depth were significantly higher than at day 0 and than in MenACWY recipients. Epitopes outside the regions mutated in the B.1.351 and B.1.1.7 variants were reportedly recognized by nearly half of the unique spike-specific TCRs. Conclusions about previously exposed vaccinees were limited because only 5 or 6 AZD1222 recipients were SARS-CoV-2 seropositive at baseline. The vaccine-associated CD4 TCRs covered the entire spike protein, and the dominant responses fell in regions 160-218 and 743-854. Because no day 14 peak-response samples were available, the repertoires could be characterized only after the peak T cell response. In the small 56-69-year group, the increase in depth fell short of significance, most likely because of low power. Most participants were white British and females outnumbered males, and the authors suggested that clonal diversity may have been underestimated.

The CDR3 regions of human TCRbeta chains were subjected to immunosequencing. As for how the authors treated the data: Repertoire TCRs were checked for matches against a reference library of SARS-CoV-2-specific TCRs that had been generated using the MIRA antigen-specificity platform. Breadth meant the fraction of unique TCRs that were SARS-CoV-2-associated, whereas depth meant the fraction of total T cells that were SARS-CoV-2-associated. Using the MIRA data, each spike-specific TCR was assigned both to the spike region to which the TCR was reactive and to a CD4 or CD8 class. Log10-transformed breadth and depth values were compared by one-way ANOVA with Sidak's multiple comparisons tests. Entries here come from immuneACCESS through TCRdb and include only in-frame sequences with V and J called. Some clones fail to appear in such tables; in the studies checked, an unresolved V gene covers under half of the shortfall, and the cause of the remainder is unknown. The DNA gave D and trimming, while V, J and clone size come from that table. Recorded for this sample are about 140,000 clones; roughly 91% of them occurred a single time. Approximately 5.3% of the sample lies in the top ten.

The time point tag for this specimen amounts to: baseline before first vaccination. Samples from vaccinated people were obtained from the UK trials COV001 and COV002, which included a single-blind randomized controlled phase 2/3 trial of AZD1222 (ChAdOx1 nCoV-19) in healthy adults. For TCRbeta chain sequencing, PBMC samples were collected from trial participants at day 0 and at day 28 after the second dose. This receptor was taken from an adult in good health. The sample here was peripheral blood, taken on day 0 of AZD1222 vaccination.

At the DNA level, the sequence is TGTGCCAGCAGTGAGGCCCAGGTTCGCGGTGAAGCTTTCTTT. Its protein is CASSEAQVRGEAFF. Recombination connected TRBV25-1 to TRBJ1-1; no D gene call is confident. The junction shows trimming of 3 bases on V and 7 bases on J, plus 15 bases between the germline ends. Reading the germline V gene gives CDR1 MGHDK and CDR2 SYGVNS. Inclusive of the bounding cysteine and phenylalanine, the CDR3 is 14 residues long. Of the read, only the CDR3 DNA is kept; its 42 bases are in frame from base 1. Reference TRBV25-1 and TRBJ1-1 proteins supply the regions before and after the CDR3; the full variable domain is: EADIYQTPRYLVIGTGKKITLECSQTMGHDKMYWYQQDPGMELHLIHYSYGVNSTEKGDLSSESTVSRIRTEHFPLTLESARPSHTSQYLCASSEAQVRGEAFFGQGTRLTVV.